What follows are 8 T cell receptor beta chains derived from one specimen sequenced in a study of vaccination and CD4 T cells after COVID-19 (dated by TCRdb to between 2020 and 2023). The treatment or condition label of this sample denotes: approximately nine-day PBMC culture with coronavirus spike peptide pools or control peptides (ViraFEST assay). For these receptors, no antigen is known. The library came from PCR. Data came from an Illumina iSeq 100. DNA from cultured CD4+ T cells was subjected to TCR sequencing with the Oncomine TCR Beta short-read assay at the Johns Hopkins FTIC core. TCRdb cleaned the public reads at Q25 with fastp, built clones with MiXCR and kept in-frame beta chains. Identical CDR3 protein sequences are pooled into one entry, listed with their most common genes and DNA. Within this sample are some 18,000 distinct CDR3 sequences, with about 60% of them counted one time only. The top ten hold roughly 8.3% of the sample.

Sequenced sample: CD4+ T cells from blood, cultured in vitro. The receptors derive from a human donor who had recovered from COVID-19.

This chain connects TRBV20-1 to TRBJ1-2; D not resolved. V was pared by 0 bases and J by 8 bases, with 16 bases between. The CDR3 is 14 amino acids. Germline V gene lookup returns CDR1 DFQATT and CDR2 SNEGSKA (reference sequence). The CDR3 nucleotides are TGCAGTGCTAGAGATCAGACGGGAATTGAAGGCTACACCTTC. It yields the protein CSARDQTGIEGYTF.

V usage is TRBV20-1 and J usage is TRBJ2-7; D remains unclear. V was trimmed by 6 bases and J by 3 bases, leaving 9 bases between them. Per the germline V gene, CDR1 is DFQATT and CDR2 is SNEGSKA (reference sequence). The CDR3 runs to 11 residues. CDR3 nucleotides: TGCAGTGCCATTACTCGCTACGAGCAGTACTTC. It translates to CSAITRYEQYF.

In its sample, this clonotype was seen a few times. The rearrangement links TRBV7-9 to TRBJ2-3, with 8 bases lining up with TRBD2. Germline CDR1 SEHNR, CDR2 FQNEAQ (reference sequence). This CDR3 is 14 amino acids long. CDR3 sequence (DNA): TGTGCATTTATAGAGACTAGCGGCACAGATACGCAGTATTTT. Protein sequence: CAFIETSGTDTQYF.

The rearrangement links TRBV28 to TRBJ1-5; possible D gene TRBD1, 5 bases. The CDR3 sequence is 16 residues long. Trimming stripped 4 bases from V and 1 base from J, with 14 bases between. Per the germline V gene, CDR1 is MDHEN and CDR2 is SYDVKM. The CDR3 protein is CASSSPGFWSNQPQHF. In nucleotides, the CDR3 is TGTGCCAGCAGTTCCCCAGGGTTTTGGAGCAATCAGCCCCAGCATTTT.

V gene TRBV28 combines with J gene TRBJ1-5; D uncertain. The V end lost 1 base, the J end lost 8 bases, and 12 bases lay between the germline ends. The CDR3 has 14 amino acids. CDR1 MDHEN and CDR2 SYDVKM come from the germline V gene. The CDR3 DNA is TGTGCCAGCAGTTTATTAGCAGCTTCTAAGCCCCAGCATTTT. Residues: CASSLLAASKPQHF.

This rearrangement joins TRBV6-5 to TRBJ1-2; D perhaps matches TRBD1 (5 bases). The CDR3 runs 13 residues. Between the trimmed V and J ends, which lost 2 bases and 4 bases, there was a span of 8 bases. CDR1 MNHEY and CDR2 SVGAGI come from the germline V gene. CDR3 sequence (DNA): TGTGCCAGCAGTTACGCAGGGCGCTATGGCTACACCTTC. It yields the protein CASSYAGRYGYTF.

The sample holds a few counts of this clonotype. The chain carries TRBV18 and TRBJ1-2; the match to TRBD1 covers 12 bases. The V and J ends lost 3 bases and 5 bases, in that order; junction bases with no gene match: 4. The CDR3 has 15 residues. Germline V CDR1 and CDR2: KGHSH, LQKENI. CDR3 in DNA: TGTGCCAGCTCACCTCTGGGACAGGGGGCTTATGGCTACACCTTC. Protein sequence: CASSPLGQGAYGYTF.

In this sample, this clonotype turned up a few times. This chain uses TRBV20-1 with TRBJ2-2, with a tentative D call TRBD2 (5 bases). The CDR3 totals 15 residues. Germline V gives CDR1 DFQATT, CDR2 SNEGSKA (reference sequence). The V and J ends lost 0 bases and 4 bases respectively, with 12 bases between them. This chain's CDR3 is CSARDQGLSTGELFF. The CDR3 region has the DNA TGCAGTGCTAGAGATCAAGGACTTAGCACCGGGGAGCTGTTTTTT.